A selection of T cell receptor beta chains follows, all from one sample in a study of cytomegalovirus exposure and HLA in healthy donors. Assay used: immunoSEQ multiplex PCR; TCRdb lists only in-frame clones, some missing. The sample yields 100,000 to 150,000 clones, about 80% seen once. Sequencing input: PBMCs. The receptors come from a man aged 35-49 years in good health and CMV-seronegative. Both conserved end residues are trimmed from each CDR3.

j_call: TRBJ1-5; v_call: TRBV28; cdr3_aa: ASTATLEIQPQH
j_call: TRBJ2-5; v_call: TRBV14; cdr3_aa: ASSPGLAVYIETQY
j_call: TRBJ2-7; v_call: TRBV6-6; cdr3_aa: ASSYSQGAAYEQY
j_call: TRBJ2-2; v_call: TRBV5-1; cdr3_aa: ASSLDGTGELF
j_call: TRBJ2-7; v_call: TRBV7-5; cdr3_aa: VRSPRAYRYEQY
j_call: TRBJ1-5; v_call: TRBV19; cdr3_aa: ASSISRGRSNQPQH
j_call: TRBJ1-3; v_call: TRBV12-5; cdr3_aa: ASGLRRQGGGNTIY
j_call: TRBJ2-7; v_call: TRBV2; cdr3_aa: ATLDSSYEQY
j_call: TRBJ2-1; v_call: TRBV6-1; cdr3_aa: ASSADGAQGNEQF
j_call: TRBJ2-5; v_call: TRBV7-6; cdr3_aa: ASSSGLEASQY
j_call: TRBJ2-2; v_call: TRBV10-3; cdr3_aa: AIRDSTGANTGELF
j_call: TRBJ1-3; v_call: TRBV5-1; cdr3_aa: ASSLGSSSGNTIY
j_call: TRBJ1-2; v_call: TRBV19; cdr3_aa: ASSITGDYGYT
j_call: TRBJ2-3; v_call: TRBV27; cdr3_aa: ASSLSRGRDTQY
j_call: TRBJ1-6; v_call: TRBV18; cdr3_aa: ASSFGQGNNSPLH
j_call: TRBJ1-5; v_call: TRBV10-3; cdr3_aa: AISESLGSLAEPQH
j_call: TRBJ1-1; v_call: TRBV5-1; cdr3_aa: ASSWGTGFTEAF
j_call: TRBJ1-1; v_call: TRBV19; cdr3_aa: ASIRTDRKVNTEAF
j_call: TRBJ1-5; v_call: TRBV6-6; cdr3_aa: ASNDRYNQPQH
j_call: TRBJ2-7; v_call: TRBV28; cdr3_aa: ASSFLAGNYEQY
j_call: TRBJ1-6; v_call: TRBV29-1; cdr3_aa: SVSLGADSPLH
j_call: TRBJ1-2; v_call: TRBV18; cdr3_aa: ASSPLGQRSFNYGYT
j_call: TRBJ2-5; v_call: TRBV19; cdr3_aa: ASSIRTGGTQY
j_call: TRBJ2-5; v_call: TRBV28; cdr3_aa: ASSKTSMETQY
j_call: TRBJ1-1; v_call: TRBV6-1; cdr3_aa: ASSPRTGGNTEAF
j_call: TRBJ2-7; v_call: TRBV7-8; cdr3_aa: ASSLGIPRLAYSYEQY
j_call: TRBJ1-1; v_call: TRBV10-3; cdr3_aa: AIGGQNTEAF